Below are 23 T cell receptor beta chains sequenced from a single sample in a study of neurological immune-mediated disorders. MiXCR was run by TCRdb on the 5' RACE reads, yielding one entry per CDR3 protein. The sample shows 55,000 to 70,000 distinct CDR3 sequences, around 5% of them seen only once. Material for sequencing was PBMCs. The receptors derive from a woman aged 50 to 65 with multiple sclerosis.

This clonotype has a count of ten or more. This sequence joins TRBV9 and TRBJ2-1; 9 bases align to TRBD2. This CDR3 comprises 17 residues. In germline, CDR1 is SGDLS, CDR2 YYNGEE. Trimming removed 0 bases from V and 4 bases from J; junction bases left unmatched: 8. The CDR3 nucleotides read TGTGCCAGCAGCGTAGACCTTGGCCTAGCGGGGTACAATGAGCAGTTCTTC. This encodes CASSVDLGLAGYNEQFF.

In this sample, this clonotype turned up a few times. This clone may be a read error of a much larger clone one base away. Here the CDR3 DNA reads TGTGCCAGCAGTTTCACCGGACAGGGGTCCGCTTTCTTT. Translation: CASSFTGQGSAFF. This rearrangement joins TRBV27 to TRBJ1-1, with 9 positions matching TRBD1. This CDR3 comprises 13 residues. V gave up 3 bases and J gave up 11 bases; unmatched junction bases: 7. Per germline, CDR1 MNHEY and CDR2 SMNVEV (reference sequence).

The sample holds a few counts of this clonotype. The CDR3 reads CASTPSGGRDTQYF. CDR3 in DNA: TGTGCCAGCACCCCTAGCGGGGGGAGGGATACGCAGTATTTT. This chain joins TRBV6-1 and TRBJ2-3; the match to TRBD2 covers 11 bases. CDR1 MNHNS and CDR2 SASEGT come from the germline V gene. The CDR3 spans 14 residues. The J segment lost 6 bases and the V segment lost 7 bases, leaving 6 bases of the junction unmatched.

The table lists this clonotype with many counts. The CDR3 is CASSTRPGLVQHIQYF. The CDR3 DNA reads as TGTGCCAGCAGTACCCGACCGGGACTAGTTCAGCACATTCAGTACTTC. The chain employs TRBV27 and TRBJ2-4, with TRBD2 matching 8 bases. The CDR3 spans 16 residues. V lost 5 bases and J lost 8; bases outside the gene matches: 14. Germline loops: CDR1 MNHEY, CDR2 SMNVEV (reference sequence).

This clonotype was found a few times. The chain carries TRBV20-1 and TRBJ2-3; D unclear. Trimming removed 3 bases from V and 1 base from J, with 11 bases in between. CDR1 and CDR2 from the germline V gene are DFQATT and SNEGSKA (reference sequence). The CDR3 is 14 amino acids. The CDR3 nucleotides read TGCAGTGCTAGTTTGGCGGATGGCACAGATACGCAGTATTTT. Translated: CSASLADGTDTQYF.

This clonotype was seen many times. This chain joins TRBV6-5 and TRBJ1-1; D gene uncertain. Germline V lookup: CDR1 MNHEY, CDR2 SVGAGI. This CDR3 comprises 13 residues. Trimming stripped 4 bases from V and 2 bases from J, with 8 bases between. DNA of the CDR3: TGTGCCAGCAGTTCGGGGTTTAACACTGAAGCTTTCTTT. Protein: CASSSGFNTEAFF.

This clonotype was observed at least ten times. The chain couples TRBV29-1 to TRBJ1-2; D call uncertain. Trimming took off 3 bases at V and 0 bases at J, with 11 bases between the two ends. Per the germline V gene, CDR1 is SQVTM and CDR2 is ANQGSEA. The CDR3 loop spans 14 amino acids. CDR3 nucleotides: TGCAGCGTTGACGCCAGGCGAGCTAACTATGGCTACACCTTC. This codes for CSVDARRANYGYTF.

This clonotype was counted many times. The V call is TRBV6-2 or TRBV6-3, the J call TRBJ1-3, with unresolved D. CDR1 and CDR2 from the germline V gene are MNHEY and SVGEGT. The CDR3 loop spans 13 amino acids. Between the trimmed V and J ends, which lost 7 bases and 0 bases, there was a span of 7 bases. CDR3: CASTRGSGNTIYF. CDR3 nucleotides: TGTGCCAGCACTCGAGGCTCTGGAAACACCATATATTTT.

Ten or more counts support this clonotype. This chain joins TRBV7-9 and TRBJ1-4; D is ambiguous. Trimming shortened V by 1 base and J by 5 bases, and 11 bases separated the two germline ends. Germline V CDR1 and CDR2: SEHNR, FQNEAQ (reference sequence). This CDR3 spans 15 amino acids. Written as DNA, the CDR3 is TGTGCCAGCAGCTTAGGTGGCGGCGAGAATGAAAAACTGTTTTTT. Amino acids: CASSLGGGENEKLFF.

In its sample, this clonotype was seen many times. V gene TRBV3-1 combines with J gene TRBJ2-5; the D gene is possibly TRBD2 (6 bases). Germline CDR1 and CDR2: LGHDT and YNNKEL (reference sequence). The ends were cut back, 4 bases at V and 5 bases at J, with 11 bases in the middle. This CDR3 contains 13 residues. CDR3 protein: CASSRGTYETQYF. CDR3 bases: TGTGCCAGCAGCCGAGGGACTTATGAGACCCAGTACTTC.

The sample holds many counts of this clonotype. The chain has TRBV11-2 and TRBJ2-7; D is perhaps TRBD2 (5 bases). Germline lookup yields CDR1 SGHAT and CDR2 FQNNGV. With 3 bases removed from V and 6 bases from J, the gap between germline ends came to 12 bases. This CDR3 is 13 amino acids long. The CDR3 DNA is TGTGCCAGCAGCTTCCACGAGGGCCGCGAGCAGTACGTC. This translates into CASSFHEGREQYV.

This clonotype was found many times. CDR3 nucleotide sequence: TGTGCCAGCTCACCCATGTCGACCAATGAGCAGTTCTTC. This gives the protein CASSPMSTNEQFF. This sequence joins TRBV18 and TRBJ2-1; D remains ambiguous. V lost 3 bases to trimming and J lost 6 bases, with 9 bases between them. There are 13 residues in the CDR3. Germline assignment: CDR1 KGHSH and CDR2 LQKENI.

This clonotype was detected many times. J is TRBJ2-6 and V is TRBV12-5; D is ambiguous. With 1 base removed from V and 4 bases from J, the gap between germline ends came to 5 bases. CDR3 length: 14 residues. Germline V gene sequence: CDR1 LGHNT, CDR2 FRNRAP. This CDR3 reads CASGLEQGANVLTF. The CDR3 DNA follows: TGTGCTAGTGGTTTGGAACAGGGGGCCAACGTCCTGACTTTC.

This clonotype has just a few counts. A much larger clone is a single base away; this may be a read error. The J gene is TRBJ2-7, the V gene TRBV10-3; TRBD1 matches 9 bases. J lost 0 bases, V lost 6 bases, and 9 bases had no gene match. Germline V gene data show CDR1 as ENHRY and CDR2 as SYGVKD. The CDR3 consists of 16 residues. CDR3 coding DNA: TGTGCCATCAGAGAAGACAGGGGGAAAAGCTCCTACGAGCAGTACTTC. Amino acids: CAIREDRGKSSYEQYF.

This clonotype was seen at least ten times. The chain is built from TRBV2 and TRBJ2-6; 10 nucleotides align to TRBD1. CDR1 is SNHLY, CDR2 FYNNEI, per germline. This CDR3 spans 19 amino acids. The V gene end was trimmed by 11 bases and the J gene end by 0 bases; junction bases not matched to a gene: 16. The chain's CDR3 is CAAKGRTGQGSSGANVLTF. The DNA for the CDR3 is TGTGCCGCAAAGGGAAGAACGGGACAGGGGTCCTCTGGGGCCAACGTCCTGACTTTC.

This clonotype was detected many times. The CDR3 nucleotides are TGCAGTGCTGATTTCGACTGGGGAGAGACCCAGTACTTC. Translation: CSADFDWGETQYF. This chain links TRBV20-1 with TRBJ2-5; D unclear. V lost 5 bases and J lost 4, with 14 bases in between. The CDR3 has 13 residues. Germline V gene sequence: CDR1 DFQATT, CDR2 SNEGSKA (reference sequence).

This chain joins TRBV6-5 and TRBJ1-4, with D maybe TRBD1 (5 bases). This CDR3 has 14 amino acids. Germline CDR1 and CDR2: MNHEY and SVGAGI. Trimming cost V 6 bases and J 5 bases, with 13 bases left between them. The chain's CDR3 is CASRKITGNEKLFF. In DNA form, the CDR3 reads TGTGCCAGCAGAAAAATAACAGGCAATGAAAAACTGTTTTTT.

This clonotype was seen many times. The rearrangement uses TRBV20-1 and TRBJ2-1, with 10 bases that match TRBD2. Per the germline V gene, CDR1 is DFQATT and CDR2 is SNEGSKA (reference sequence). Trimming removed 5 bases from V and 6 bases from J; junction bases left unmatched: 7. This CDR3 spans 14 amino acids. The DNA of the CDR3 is TGCAGTGCTCCCGTGGCTAGCGGGGGCAATGAGCAGTTCTTC. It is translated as CSAPVASGGNEQFF.

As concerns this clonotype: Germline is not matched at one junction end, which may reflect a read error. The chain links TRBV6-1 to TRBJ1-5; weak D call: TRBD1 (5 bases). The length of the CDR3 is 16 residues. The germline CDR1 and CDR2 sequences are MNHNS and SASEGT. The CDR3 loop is CASSDPRDGDNQPQNF. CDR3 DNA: TGTGCCAGCAGTGACCCCCGGGACGGAGACAATCAGCCCCAGAATTTT.

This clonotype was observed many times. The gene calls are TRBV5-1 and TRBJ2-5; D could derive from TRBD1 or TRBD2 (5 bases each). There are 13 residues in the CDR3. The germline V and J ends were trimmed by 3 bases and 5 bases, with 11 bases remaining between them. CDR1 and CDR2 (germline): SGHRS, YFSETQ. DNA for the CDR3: TGCGCCAGCAGCTCGACTGGGGGTGAGACCCAGTACTTC. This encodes CASSSTGGETQYF.

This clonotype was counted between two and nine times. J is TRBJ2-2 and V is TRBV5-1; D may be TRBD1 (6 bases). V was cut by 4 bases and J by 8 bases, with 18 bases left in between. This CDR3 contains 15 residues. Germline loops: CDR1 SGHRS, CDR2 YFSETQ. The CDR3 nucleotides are TGCGCCAGCAGCCCCCTGGGAGTGGGGGCAGGGGAGCTGTTTTTT. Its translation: CASSPLGVGAGELFF.

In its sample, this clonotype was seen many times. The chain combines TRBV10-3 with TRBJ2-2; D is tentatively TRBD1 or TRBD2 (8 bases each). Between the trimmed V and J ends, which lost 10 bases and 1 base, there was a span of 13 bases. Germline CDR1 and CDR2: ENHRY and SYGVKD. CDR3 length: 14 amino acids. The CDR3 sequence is CATGGTGNTGELFF. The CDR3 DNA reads TGTGCCACGGGGGGGACAGGGAACACCGGGGAGCTGTTTTTT.

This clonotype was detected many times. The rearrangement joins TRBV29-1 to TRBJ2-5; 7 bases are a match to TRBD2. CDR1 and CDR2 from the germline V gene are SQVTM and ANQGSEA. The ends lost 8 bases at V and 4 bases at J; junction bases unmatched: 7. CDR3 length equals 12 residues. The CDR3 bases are TGCAGCTATGTGGGGAGGGGAGAGACCCAGTACTTC. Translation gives CSYVGRGETQYF.